This T cell receptor (beta chain) was identified during a study of blood T cell repertoires in COVID-19. The wider study: Both acute and convalescent COVID-19 samples were obtained from the United States, Italy and Spain. PBMCs, B-cell-depleted T cells, or T cells provided the cDNA or gDNA that made up the material.

With 4 bases clipped from V and 7 bases from J, the junction kept 10 bases outside the gene matches. This CDR3 spans 15 amino acids. The germline gives CDR1 MDHEN, CDR2 SYDVKM. Data came from immunoSEQ multiplex PCR; TCRdb stores just in-frame clones and leaves some out. The sample has nearly 200,000 clones; about 80% are singletons. The sequence derives from a human donor with acute or convalescent COVID-19. The donor label of this sample is uncertain. This chain uses TRBV28 with TRBJ1-2; TRBD1 matches at 9 bases. Material for sequencing was peripheral blood. As DNA, the CDR3 is TGTGCCAGCAGTTCCCCCGGGACAGGGCATTTTGGCTACACCTTC. Encoded protein: CASSSPGTGHFGYTF.